These 21 T cell receptor beta chains share one sample of origin, sequenced in a study of shared clonotypes between healthy human individuals. CD8 cells regarded as naive lacked CD45RO, were positively chosen for CCR7, and omitted terminally differentiated effector memory CD45RA+ cells. Clones were read by immunoSEQ multiplex PCR, and TCRdb kept only the in-frame ones, dropping some. The sample yields hundreds of thousands of clones, roughly 96% seen once. The sequencing input was naive CD8+ T cells sorted from blood. These TCRs come from a man under 40 in good health.

The chain employs TRBV2 and TRBJ2-7, with 9 bases fitting TRBD2. The V segment lost 6 bases and the J segment 2 bases; nucleotides outside the gene matches: 5. The CDR3 sequence is 14 residues long. The germline gives CDR1 SNHLY, CDR2 FYNNEI. The CDR3 bases are TGTGCCAGCAGGGTGTCTAGCGGGACCTACGAGCAGTACTTC. This gives the protein CASRVSSGTYEQYF. Full variable domain (rest looked up from reference TRBV2 and TRBJ2-7): EPEVTQTPSHQVTQMGQEVILRCVPISNHLYFYWYRQILGQKVEFLVSFYNNEISEKSEIFDDQFSVERPDGSNFTLKIRSTKLEDSAMYFCASRVSSGTYEQYFGPGTRLTVT.

This chain uses TRBV2 with TRBJ2-7, with a weak D call TRBD1 (6 bases). V was shortened by 6 bases and J by 5 bases, with 17 bases between the two germline ends. Germline V gene lookup returns CDR1 SNHLY and CDR2 FYNNEI. This CDR3 contains 14 residues. The CDR3: CASREPDRFHEQYF. CDR3 DNA sequence: TGTGCCAGCAGGGAACCCGACAGGTTCCACGAGCAGTACTTC.

In this sample, this clone turned up once. The rearrangement joins TRBV30 to TRBJ2-3; 8 nucleotides line up with TRBD2. This CDR3 has 13 amino acids. In germline, CDR1 is GTSNPN, CDR2 SVGIG (reference sequence). Trimming took 4 bases from V and 2 from J; bases not matched to a gene: 2. The CDR3 is CAWKRENTDTQYF. CDR3 DNA: TGTGCCTGGAAGCGGGAGAACACAGATACGCAGTATTTT.

The chain has TRBV15 and TRBJ2-1, with D possibly matching TRBD1 (6 bases). CDR3 length: 16 residues. Trimming removed 1 base from V and 2 bases from J, with 12 bases in between. The germline CDR1 and CDR2 sequences are LNHNV and YYDKDF (reference sequence). Here the CDR3 reads CATSRGSGAAYNEQFF. Written as DNA, the CDR3 is TGTGCCACCAGCAGAGGATCAGGGGCGGCCTACAATGAGCAGTTCTTC. Based on the CDR3 plus reference TRBV15 and TRBJ2-1, the full variable domain is DAMVIQNPRYQVTQFGKPVTLSCSQTLNHNVMYWYQQKSSQAPKLLFHYYDKDFNNEADTPDNFQSRRPNTSFCFLDIRSPGLGDTAMYLCATSRGSGAAYNEQFFGPGTRLTVL.

The gene calls are TRBV18 and TRBJ1-2; D uncertain. CDR1 KGHSH and CDR2 LQKENI come from the germline V gene. The CDR3 loop spans 13 amino acids. V lost 8 bases and J lost 6, with 16 bases in between. The CDR3 sequence: CASGVGVSDGYTF. In nucleotides, the CDR3 is TGTGCCAGCGGAGTTGGGGTTTCGGATGGCTACACCTTC.

The chain couples TRBV19 to TRBJ2-1, with 8 nucleotides matching TRBD1. This CDR3 is built from 15 residues. The V gene end was trimmed by 5 bases and the J gene end by 3 bases; junction bases not matched to a gene: 6. The germline gives CDR1 LNHDA, CDR2 SQIVND (reference sequence). CDR3 nucleotides: TGTGCCAGTAGTCTAGGGACAGGCAACTACAATGAGCAGTTCTTC. Translation gives CASSLGTGNYNEQFF.

The chain couples TRBV5-1 to TRBJ2-7; 9 nucleotides align to TRBD1. Germline assignment: CDR1 SGHRS and CDR2 YFSETQ. This CDR3 contains 15 residues. J lost 3 bases, V lost 3 bases, and 7 bases had no gene match. CDR3 in amino acids: CASSSGTGILYEQYF. DNA for the CDR3: TGCGCCAGCAGCTCCGGGACAGGGATACTCTACGAGCAGTACTTC.

The V and J genes are TRBV12-5 and TRBJ2-1; 8 nucleotides line up with TRBD2. The CDR3 runs 15 residues. Germline CDR1 is LGHNT and CDR2 is FRNRAP. V lost 3 bases, J lost 3 bases, and 4 bases stayed unmatched. The CDR3 DNA sequence: TGTGCTAGTGGTTTAGCGGGAGTTGGCTACAATGAGCAGTTCTTC. Translating gives CASGLAGVGYNEQFF.

The chain joins TRBV11-3 to TRBJ2-3, with 10 bases that match TRBD2. With V trimmed by 5 bases and J by 4 bases, 6 bases remained unmatched. Germline CDR1 reads SGHNT; CDR2 reads YENEEA. This CDR3 has 15 amino acids. The CDR3 DNA reads TGTGCCAGCAGCCGTCTAGCGGGAGACTCAGATACGCAGTATTTT. This sequence encodes CASSRLAGDSDTQYF. Based on the CDR3 plus reference TRBV11-3 and TRBJ2-3, the full variable domain is EAGVVQSPRYKIIEKKQPVAFWCNPISGHNTLYWYLQNLGQGPELLIRYENEEAVDDSQLPKDRFSAERLKGVDSTLKIQPAELGDSAVYLCASSRLAGDSDTQYFGPGTRLTVL.

The chain uses TRBV6-5 and TRBJ2-7, with D possibly TRBD2 on 6 matching bases. Between the trimmed V and J ends, which lost 4 bases and 0 bases, there was a span of 10 bases. Germline lookup yields CDR1 MNHEY and CDR2 SVGAGI. The CDR3 is made up of 14 amino acids. This CDR3 is CASSSGGISYEQYF. The DNA of the CDR3 is TGTGCCAGCAGTTCCGGGGGTATCTCCTACGAGCAGTACTTC.

This chain uses TRBV19 with TRBJ2-7, with D perhaps TRBD2 (6 bases). CDR1 is LNHDA and CDR2 is SQIVND in the germline V gene (reference sequence). V lost 5 bases and J 1 base, leaving 12 bases between the germline ends. This CDR3 spans 14 amino acids. CDR3 residues: CASSVGGPSYEQYF. Written as DNA, the CDR3 is TGTGCCAGTAGTGTGGGGGGACCTTCCTACGAGCAGTACTTC. The complete variable domain, with remaining parts taken from reference TRBV19 and TRBJ2-7, reads DGGITQSPKYLFRKEGQNVTLSCEQNLNHDAMYWYRQDPGQGLRLIYYSQIVNDFQKGDIAEGYSVSREKKESFPLTVTSAQKNPTAFYLCASSVGGPSYEQYFGPGTRLTVT.

This clone has a single count. The chain carries TRBV7-9 and TRBJ2-2; 13 bases agree with TRBD2. This CDR3 contains 16 residues. CDR1 is SEHNR, CDR2 FQNEAQ, per germline (reference sequence). V shed 5 bases and J 4 bases; nucleotides not matched to a gene: 4. The CDR3 here is CASSETSGRSTGELFF. The CDR3 region has the DNA TGTGCCAGCAGCGAGACTAGCGGGAGGAGCACCGGGGAGCTGTTTTTT. The complete variable domain, with remaining parts taken from reference TRBV7-9 and TRBJ2-2, reads DTGVSQNPRHKITKRGQNVTFRCDPISEHNRLYWYRQTLGQGPEFLTYFQNEAQLEKSRLLSDRFSAERPKGSFSTLEIQRTEQGDSAMYLCASSETSGRSTGELFFGEGSRLTVL.

This clone came up a few times. The genes are TRBV29-1 and TRBJ1-2, with D unclear. The CDR3 runs 12 residues. Germline lookup yields CDR1 SQVTM and CDR2 ANQGSEA. With 2 bases removed from V and 4 bases from J, the gap between germline ends came to 8 bases. The CDR3: CSVESGIYGYTF. In nucleotides, the CDR3 is TGCAGCGTTGAATCCGGAATCTATGGCTACACCTTC.

The chain uses TRBV4-1 and TRBJ2-1; D is possibly TRBD2 (5 bases). CDR3 length equals 18 residues. CDR1 and CDR2 from the germline V gene are MGHRA and YSYEKL. The V and J ends lost 2 bases and 2 bases respectively, with 19 bases between them. CDR3 nucleotide sequence: TGCGCCAGCAGCCAATTCCCCCGAGGGAGTATCACCTACAATGAGCAGTTCTTC. Its translation is CASSQFPRGSITYNEQFF.

This clone appeared a single time. V usage is TRBV5-4 and J usage is TRBJ2-3; TRBD2 is a possible D gene (6 bases). V dropped 1 base and J dropped 2 bases, with 11 bases sitting between them. This CDR3 has 15 residues. Germline CDR1 SGHNT, CDR2 YYREEE (reference sequence). The CDR3 spells CASSLSRGLTDTQYF. The DNA for the CDR3 is TGTGCCAGCAGCTTGTCTAGGGGACTCACAGATACGCAGTATTTT.

This clone showed up just once. In DNA form, the CDR3 reads TGTGCCAGCAGCTTAGAGAGGGACTATGGCTACACCTTC. It yields the protein CASSLERDYGYTF. The chain is built from TRBV7-9 and TRBJ1-2; D is uncertain. Trimming took 1 base from V and 3 from J, leaving 6 bases between them. This CDR3 contains 13 residues. Germline CDR1 and CDR2: SEHNR and FQNEAQ (reference sequence).

The gene calls are TRBV27 and TRBJ2-7, with 10 nucleotides matching TRBD1. Looked up from germline, CDR1 is MNHEY and CDR2 is SMNVEV (reference sequence). V shed 6 bases, J shed 2 bases, and the junction held 10 bases outside the gene matches. This CDR3 has 16 residues. DNA for the CDR3: TGTGCCAGCAGCTCACCGGGACAGGGGATAGCCTACGAGCAGTACTTC. This translates into CASSSPGQGIAYEQYF.

The count of this clone is one. In DNA, the CDR3 is TGCAGCGTTGAAGTGCGGCCCCTGGAGGGCTACACCTTC. Protein sequence: CSVEVRPLEGYTF. V is TRBV29-1 and J is TRBJ1-2, with no clear D. V lost 1 base, J lost 8 bases, and 14 bases lay in between. The length of the CDR3 is 13 residues. Germline CDR1 and CDR2: SQVTM and ANQGSEA. The full variable domain, in which reference TRBV29-1 and TRBJ1-2 provide the parts outside the CDR3, is SAVISQKPSRDICQRGTSLTIQCQVDSQVTMMFWYRQQPGQSLTLIATANQGSEATYESGFVIDKFPISRPNLTFSTLTVSNMSPEDSSIYLCSVEVRPLEGYTFGSGTRLTVV.

The chain recombines TRBV6-1 with TRBJ2-7, with D uncertain. V was clipped by 7 bases and J by 2 bases, with 9 bases between them. The CDR3 contains 12 residues. The V gene's germline CDR1 is MNHNS and CDR2 SASEGT. In nucleotides, the CDR3 is TGTGCCAGCATGGGCGGTACCTACGAGCAGTACTTC. It codes for CASMGGTYEQYF.

The chain recombines TRBV6-1 with TRBJ2-7; no definite D call. CDR3 length: 11 amino acids. Trimming took off 6 bases at V and 0 bases at J, with 3 bases between the two ends. Germline-derived CDR1 and CDR2 are MNHNS and SASEGT. The CDR3 nucleotides read TGTGCCAGCAGGCACTCCTACGAGCAGTACTTC. As protein: CASRHSYEQYF.

This chain connects TRBV15 to TRBJ2-7; the D gene could be TRBD1 or TRBD2 (6 bases each). From germline, CDR1 is LNHNV and CDR2 YYDKDF (reference sequence). The CDR3 consists of 16 residues. With 3 bases removed from V and 1 base from J, the gap between germline ends came to 16 bases. For the CDR3, the DNA is TGTGCCACCAGCAGTCCCCCGAGGGGGAGGTCCTACGAGCAGTACTTC. Translating it yields CATSSPPRGRSYEQYF.